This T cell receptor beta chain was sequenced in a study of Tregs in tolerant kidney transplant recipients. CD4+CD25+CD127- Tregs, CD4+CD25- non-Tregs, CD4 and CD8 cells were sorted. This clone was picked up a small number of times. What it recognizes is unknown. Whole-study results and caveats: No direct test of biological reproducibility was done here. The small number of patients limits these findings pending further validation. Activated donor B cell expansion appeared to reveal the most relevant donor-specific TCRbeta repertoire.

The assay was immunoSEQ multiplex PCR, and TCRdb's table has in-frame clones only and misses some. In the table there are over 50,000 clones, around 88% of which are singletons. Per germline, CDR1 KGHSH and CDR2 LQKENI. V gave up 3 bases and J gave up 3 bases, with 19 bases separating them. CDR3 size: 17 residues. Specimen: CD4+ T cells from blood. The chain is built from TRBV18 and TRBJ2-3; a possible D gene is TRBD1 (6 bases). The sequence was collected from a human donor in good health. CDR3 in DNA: TGTGCCAGCTCACCCCTCATGAGGGGGAGTGGAACAGATACGCAGTATTTT. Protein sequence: CASSPLMRGSGTDTQYF.